The next 13 T cell receptor beta chains were all read from a single sample in a study of a mutant IDH1 vaccine in newly diagnosed glioma. The time point was: baseline, week 1 (first vaccination visit). Treatment noted: pre-vaccination baseline after standard-of-care therapy. Here immunoSEQ multiplex PCR was the method, and the copy in TCRdb shows in-frame clones only, minus some. The table has roughly 21,000 clones, 70% to 90% seen once. This specimen was PBMCs, taken from a glioma patient treated with radiotherapy, temozolomide or both. The source is a middle-aged man with glioma.

The chain combines TRBV30 with TRBJ1-2; 7 bases fit TRBD1. The CDR3 has 14 residues. Germline V gene sequence: CDR1 GTSNPN, CDR2 SVGIG (reference sequence). V shed 6 bases and J 6 bases; nucleotides not matched to a gene: 13. The CDR3 protein is CACTLYTGVHGYTF. Written as DNA, the CDR3 is TGTGCCTGTACATTATATACAGGGGTTCATGGCTACACCTTC.

The gene calls are TRBV6-6 and TRBJ1-4; D is undetermined. Germline V gene sequence: CDR1 MNHNY, CDR2 SVGAGI (reference sequence). The CDR3 spans 14 residues. Trimming took off 5 bases at V and 4 bases at J, with 11 bases between the two ends. The CDR3 coding sequence is TGTGCCAGCAGTCACGGGATTAATAATGAAAAACTGTTTTTT. Residues: CASSHGINNEKLFF.

The chain joins TRBV30 to TRBJ1-2; no clear D. The CDR3 covers 13 residues. V was trimmed by 0 bases and J by 2 bases, leaving 7 bases between them. Germline CDR1 is GTSNPN and CDR2 is SVGIG (reference sequence). The CDR3 sequence is CAWSVTRNYGYTF. CDR3 nucleotides: TGTGCCTGGAGTGTAACCAGGAACTATGGCTACACCTTC.

The chain is built from TRBV5-1 and TRBJ2-5; 9 bases fit TRBD2. The CDR3 contains 17 residues. Germline V CDR1 and CDR2: SGHRS, YFSETQ. With V trimmed by 4 bases and J by 5 bases, 15 bases remained unmatched. The CDR3 sequence is CASSRSGGGALGETQYF. The CDR3, as DNA: TGCGCCAGCAGCCGGTCGGGCGGGGGGGCCTTAGGGGAGACCCAGTACTTC.

V gene TRBV4-3 combines with J gene TRBJ1-5; 10 nucleotides align to TRBD1. CDR3 size: 20 residues. Per germline, CDR1 LGHNA and CDR2 YSLEER. The J segment lost 2 bases and the V segment lost 0 bases, leaving 13 bases of the junction unmatched. The CDR3 here is CASSQENEGQGDWGNQPQHF. In nucleotides, the CDR3 is TGCGCCAGCAGCCAAGAGAATGAAGGACAGGGGGATTGGGGCAATCAGCCCCAGCATTTT.

The chain uses TRBV2 and TRBJ1-5; TRBD1 matches 8 bases. Trimming removed 5 bases from V and 4 bases from J; junction bases left unmatched: 10. The germline gives CDR1 SNHLY, CDR2 FYNNEI. The CDR3 sequence is 16 residues long. The CDR3 coding sequence is TGTGCCAGCAGTTCTGGACAGGGACTTATGAATCAGCCCCAGCATTTT. This sequence encodes CASSSGQGLMNQPQHF.

The chain combines TRBV6-6 with TRBJ2-1; 9 bases agree with TRBD2. Trimming cost V 5 bases and J 5 bases; bases outside gene matches: 10. This CDR3 spans 16 amino acids. The germline V gene has CDR1 MNHNY and CDR2 SVGAGI (reference sequence). CDR3: CASSTPLAGGDNEQFF. CDR3 sequence (DNA): TGTGCCAGCAGTACCCCCCTGGCGGGGGGGGACAATGAGCAGTTCTTC.

The chain joins TRBV6-1 to TRBJ1-1; D uncertain. Germline assignment: CDR1 MNHNS and CDR2 SASEGT. CDR3 length equals 14 residues. The V gene lost 0 bases and the J gene lost 7 bases, with 12 bases spanning the gap. The CDR3 DNA sequence: TGTGCCAGCAGTGAAGCAGAGGTTTTCAATGAAGCTTTCTTT. Translation gives CASSEAEVFNEAFF.

The rearrangement uses TRBV18 and TRBJ2-1; a possible D gene is TRBD2 (6 bases). V lost 6 bases, J lost 10 bases, and 13 bases lay in between. Germline CDR1 is KGHSH and CDR2 is LQKENI. This CDR3 has 12 residues. As DNA, the CDR3 is TGTGCCAGCTCGGGACTCCACCCCGAGCAGTTCTTC. Its translation is CASSGLHPEQFF.

V usage is TRBV19 and J usage is TRBJ1-1; D is unclear. V was trimmed by 3 bases and J by 1 base, leaving 9 bases between them. This CDR3 is 14 amino acids long. The germline V gene encodes CDR1 LNHDA and CDR2 SQIVND (reference sequence). This CDR3 is CASSIPAENTEAFF. The CDR3, as DNA: TGTGCCAGTAGTATCCCCGCCGAGAACACTGAAGCTTTCTTT.

This sequence joins TRBV30 and TRBJ1-4; no definite D call. The V end was cut by 0 bases, the J end by 0 bases, with 5 bases between. The germline CDR1 and CDR2 sequences are GTSNPN and SVGIG (reference sequence). The CDR3 is 14 amino acids. CDR3 protein: CAWSVDPTNEKLFF. CDR3 coding DNA: TGTGCCTGGAGTGTAGACCCAACTAATGAAAAACTGTTTTTT.

The V call is TRBV28, the J call TRBJ1-2; D gene uncertain. The ends were cut back, 4 bases at V and 8 bases at J, with 5 bases in the middle. The CDR3 extends over 10 amino acids. CDR1 is MDHEN, CDR2 SYDVKM, per germline. The CDR3 DNA reads as TGTGCCAGCAGTTGGGGAGGCTACACCTTC. Translated, it gives CASSWGGYTF.

The gene calls are TRBV6-1 and TRBJ1-3; 8 bases map to TRBD1. Germline V CDR1 and CDR2: MNHNS, SASEGT. Losses at the gene ends were 0 bases for V and 4 bases for J; bases not matched to a gene: 8. CDR3 length: 17 residues. CDR3 loop: CASSEAVRGLAGNTIYF. The CDR3 nucleotides are TGTGCCAGCAGTGAAGCGGTCAGGGGGCTGGCCGGAAACACCATATATTTT.